This TCR beta chain was retrieved from a study of blood T cell repertoires in COVID-19. Background on the study: Sample material is recorded as cDNA or gDNA derived from T cells, B-cell-depleted T cells, or PBMCs.

The CDR3 spans 13 residues. The germline V and J ends were trimmed by 3 bases and 1 base, with 6 bases remaining between them. The method was immunoSEQ multiplex PCR; TCRdb's version includes in-frame clones alone and lacks a portion of them. The data contain more than 300,000 clones, approximately 91% of them seen just once; the ten biggest clones take up about 4.2%. Assignment of participants to cohorts was predicated upon participant-reported clinical history. A case of COVID-19 had been met by exposed participants within 2 weeks before study entry. The receptor was derived from a woman in her 30s who had been exposed to COVID-19. Sequencing was performed on PBMCs or T cells enriched from blood (not recorded which). The chain combines TRBV12-3 or TRBV12-4 with TRBJ2-5; D is perhaps TRBD2 (6 bases). CDR3: CASSLRGQETQYF. CDR3 DNA: TGTGCCAGCAGTTTGCGGGGCCAAGAGACCCAGTACTTC.